This TCR beta chain comes out of a study of blood T cells in healthy people across ages. Findings and caveats of the study: Per-million-T-cell TCR beta diversity fell roughly linearly with age.

V lost 7 bases, J lost 2 bases, and 12 bases lay in between. The CDR3 consists of 14 residues. Germline CDR1 is ENHRY and CDR2 is SYGVKD. Per-sample PBMC isolation yielded at least 6.5 million cells. This clonotype was seen a few times. Its antigen is still unknown. Combining a sample-barcoded 5' primer with a J-beta primer mix, a second PCR ran for 7 to 11 cycles. TCRdb re-derived calls from the 5' RACE reads in MiXCR, one entry per CDR3 protein. The sample yields about 1.5 million distinct CDR3 sequences, roughly 40% seen once. The chain links TRBV10-3 to TRBJ2-1; TRBD2 might be the D (7 bases). Sequencing used blood. This clonotype was sampled from a woman under 30 in good health. DNA of the CDR3: TGTGCCATCACCGCGGGGGCCCCCTACAATGAGCAGTTCTTC. It encodes CAITAGAPYNEQFF.